These T cell receptor beta chains were read from a single sample in a study of cytomegalovirus exposure and HLA in healthy donors. Using immunoSEQ multiplex PCR, the repertoire was profiled, and TCRdb retains in-frame clones only, with some absent. The repertoire holds roughly 120,000 clones, 65% to 85% seen once, with 0.24% in the top ten. The sequenced material came from PBMCs. These receptors were collected from a man aged 50 to 59 in good health and CMV-seronegative. Both conserved end residues are part of each CDR3. A D gene is named only where the DNA matches it firmly. Rows give clone size only sometimes, using once, few, many, or a class for an expanded clone.

clone_size,d_call,j_call,v_call,cdr3_aa,cdr3_nt
.,TRBD2,TRBJ2-5,TRBV19,CASSWTSGREETQYF,TGTGCCAGTAGTTGGACTAGCGGGAGGGAAGAGACCCAGTACTTC
.,.,TRBJ2-6,TRBV9,CASSGGGQAGANVLTF,TGTGCCAGCAGCGGGGGGGGACAGGCCGGGGCCAACGTCCTGACTTTC
.,TRBD2,TRBJ2-3,TRBV30,CAWGELAGSTDTQYF,TGTGCCTGGGGGGAGCTAGCGGGATCCACAGATACGCAGTATTTT
.,TRBD2,TRBJ2-7,TRBV13,CASSLMGLAGDEQYF,TGTGCCAGCAGCTTAATGGGACTAGCGGGAGACGAGCAGTACTTC
.,TRBD1,TRBJ2-7,TRBV7-2,CASSVGGTGGSVEQYF,TGTGCCAGCAGCGTAGGAGGGACAGGGGGATCGGTCGAGCAGTACTTC
few,TRBD1,TRBJ1-6,TRBV7-2,CASSYSRDRGRNSPLHF,TGTGCCAGCAGCTATTCCCGGGACAGGGGGCGTAATTCACCCCTCCACTTT
.,TRBD2,TRBJ2-1,TRBV5-1,CASSSAGTSGSEQFF,TGCGCCAGCAGCTCCGCCGGGACTAGTGGGTCCGAGCAGTTCTTC
few,.,TRBJ1-1,TRBV2,CASRTNMNTEAFF,TGTGCCAGCAGGACAAACATGAACACTGAAGCTTTCTTT
once,TRBD1,TRBJ1-5,TRBV19,CASRRGGVEPQHF,TGTGCCAGTAGGAGAGGGGGCGTGGAGCCCCAGCATTTT
.,TRBD1,TRBJ1-2,TRBV4-3,CASSLRGTGLYGYTF,TGCGCCAGCAGCCTCCGAGGGACAGGGTTGTATGGCTACACCTTC
.,TRBD2,TRBJ2-1,TRBV28,CASNGARLAGGVYNEQFF,TGTGCCAGCAATGGTGCGCGACTAGCGGGGGGTGTCTACAATGAGCAGTTCTTC
.,.,TRBJ2-5,TRBV5-4,CASSLWEEETQYF,TGTGCCAGCAGCTTGTGGGAGGAAGAGACCCAGTACTTC
.,.,TRBJ1-5,TRBV5-4,CASSREGRDQPQHF,TGTGCCAGCAGCCGAGAGGGGAGGGATCAGCCCCAGCATTTT
.,TRBD1,TRBJ2-7,TRBV6-5,CASGRTGLYEQYF,TGTGCCAGCGGTCGGACAGGGCTCTACGAGCAGTACTTC
.,.,TRBJ2-7,TRBV19,CASSINRDGEQYF,TGTGCCAGTAGTATCAACAGAGACGGTGAGCAGTACTTC
once,.,TRBJ2-7,TRBV28,CATTDSYEQYF,TGTGCCACCACAGATTCCTACGAGCAGTACTTC
.,.,TRBJ1-2,TRBV5-1,CASSLEGQGSGYTF,TGCGCCAGCAGCTTGGAGGGTCAGGGGAGTGGCTACACCTTC
once,TRBD1,TRBJ2-3,TRBV19,CASSTTAKRTGGADTQYF,TGTGCCAGTAGTACAACAGCAAAGCGGACAGGGGGTGCAGATACGCAGTATTTT
.,TRBD1,TRBJ1-3,TRBV6-5,CASTTGLGNTIYF,TGTGCCAGTACGACAGGGCTCGGAAACACCATATATTTT
.,TRBD2,TRBJ2-7,TRBV15,CATSSTTSAYEQCF,TGTGCCACCAGCAGTACGACTAGCGCGTACGAGCAGTGCTTC
.,TRBD1,TRBJ2-2,TRBV10-3,CATQGQGDSGELFF,TGTGCCACACAAGGACAGGGTGACTCCGGGGAGCTGTTTTTT
.,TRBD2,TRBJ2-5,TRBV7-6,CASSLVGSGGWETQYF,TGTGCCAGCAGCTTAGTGGGTAGCGGGGGATGGGAGACCCAGTACTTC